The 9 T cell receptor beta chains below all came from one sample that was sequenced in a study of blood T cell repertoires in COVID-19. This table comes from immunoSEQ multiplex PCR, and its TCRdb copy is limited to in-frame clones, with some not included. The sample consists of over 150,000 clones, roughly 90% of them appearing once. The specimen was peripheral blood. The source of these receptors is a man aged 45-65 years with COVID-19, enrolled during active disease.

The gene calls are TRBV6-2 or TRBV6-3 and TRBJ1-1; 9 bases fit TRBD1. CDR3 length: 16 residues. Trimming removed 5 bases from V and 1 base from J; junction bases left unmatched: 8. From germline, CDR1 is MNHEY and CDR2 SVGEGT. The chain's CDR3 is CASSKDRGVGNTEAFF. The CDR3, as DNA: TGTGCCAGCAGTAAGGACAGGGGAGTAGGGAACACTGAAGCTTTCTTT.

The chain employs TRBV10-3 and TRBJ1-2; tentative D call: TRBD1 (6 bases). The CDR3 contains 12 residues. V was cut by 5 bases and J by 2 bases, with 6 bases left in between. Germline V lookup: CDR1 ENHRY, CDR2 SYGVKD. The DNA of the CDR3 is TGTGCCATCAGTACAGGGAACTATGGCTACACCTTC. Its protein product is CAISTGNYGYTF.

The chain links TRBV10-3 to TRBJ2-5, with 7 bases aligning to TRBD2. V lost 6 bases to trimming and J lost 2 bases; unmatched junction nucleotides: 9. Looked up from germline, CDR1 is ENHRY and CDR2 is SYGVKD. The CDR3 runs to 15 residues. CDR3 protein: CAISGFASGQETQYF. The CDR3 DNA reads TGTGCCATCAGCGGGTTCGCTAGCGGTCAAGAGACCCAGTACTTC.

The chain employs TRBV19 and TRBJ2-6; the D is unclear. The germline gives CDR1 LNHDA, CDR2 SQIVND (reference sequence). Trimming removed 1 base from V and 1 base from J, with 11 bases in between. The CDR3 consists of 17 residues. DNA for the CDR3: TGTGCCAGTAGTATAGGACATTCTAAGTCTGGGGCCAACGTCCTGACTTTC. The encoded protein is CASSIGHSKSGANVLTF.

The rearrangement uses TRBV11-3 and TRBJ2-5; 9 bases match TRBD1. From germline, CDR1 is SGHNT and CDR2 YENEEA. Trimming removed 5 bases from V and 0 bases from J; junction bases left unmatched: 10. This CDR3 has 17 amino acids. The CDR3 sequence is CASSARGTGRYQETQYF. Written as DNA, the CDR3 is TGTGCCAGCAGCGCCCGGGGGACAGGGCGCTACCAAGAGACCCAGTACTTC.

CDR3 DNA: TGTGCCAGCAGCTTAGATAACTACGAGCAGTACTTC. Amino acid sequence: CASSLDNYEQYF. V usage is TRBV7-2 and J usage is TRBJ2-7, with D unclear. V was pared by 1 base and J by 3 bases, with 4 bases between. The CDR3 is made up of 12 amino acids. CDR1 is SGHTA and CDR2 is FQGNSA in the germline V gene.

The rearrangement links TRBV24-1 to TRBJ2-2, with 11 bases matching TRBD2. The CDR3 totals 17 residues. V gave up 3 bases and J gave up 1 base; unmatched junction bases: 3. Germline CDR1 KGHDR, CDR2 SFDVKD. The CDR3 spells CATSDPGTSGNTGELFF. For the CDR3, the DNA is TGTGCCACCAGTGATCCTGGGACTAGCGGGAACACCGGGGAGCTGTTTTTT.

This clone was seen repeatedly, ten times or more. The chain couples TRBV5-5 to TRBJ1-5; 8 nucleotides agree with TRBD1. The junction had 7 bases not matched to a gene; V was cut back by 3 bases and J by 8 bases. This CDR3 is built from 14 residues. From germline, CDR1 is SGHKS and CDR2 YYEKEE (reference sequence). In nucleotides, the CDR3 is TGTGCCAGCAGCTCGGACAGGGATTTTGAGCCCCAGCATTTT. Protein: CASSSDRDFEPQHF.

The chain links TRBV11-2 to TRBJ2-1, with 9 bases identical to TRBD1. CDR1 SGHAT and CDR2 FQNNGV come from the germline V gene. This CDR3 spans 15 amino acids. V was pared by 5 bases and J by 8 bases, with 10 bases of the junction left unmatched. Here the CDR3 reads CASSARQGVFDEQFF. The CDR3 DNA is TGTGCCAGCAGCGCTAGACAGGGGGTCTTCGATGAGCAGTTCTTC. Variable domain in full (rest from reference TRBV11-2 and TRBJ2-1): EAGVAQSPRYKIIEKRQSVAFWCNPISGHATLYWYQQILGQGPKLLIQFQNNGVVDDSQLPKDRFSAERLKGVDSTLKIQPAKLEDSAVYLCASSARQGVFDEQFFGPGTRLTVL.